One sample yielded the 17 T cell receptor beta chains listed below, sequenced in a study of shared clonotypes between healthy human individuals. Terminally differentiated effector memory CD45RA+ cells were excluded by CCR7 positive selection of CD45RO-negative cells. Measured with immunoSEQ multiplex PCR; TCRdb has only the in-frame clones, and not every one. Of a few million clones in the sample, over 85% were seen once. The sequencing sample was made of naive CD8+ T cells from PBMCs. Receptor source: a man between 18 and 29 years old in good health. Some clones in this sample may be carry-over from other donors' samples.

This clone occurred once. This chain connects TRBV30 to TRBJ2-7, with TRBD1 identical over 9 bases. V dropped 6 bases and J dropped 4; count of bases not matched to a gene: 10. The CDR3 sequence is 14 residues long. CDR1 and CDR2 from the germline V gene are GTSNPN and SVGIG (reference sequence). The DNA for the CDR3 is TGTGCCTGTCTAGACCAGGACAGGGGATACGAGCAGTACTTC. Protein sequence: CACLDQDRGYEQYF.

The chain combines TRBV6-1 with TRBJ2-7, with a weak D call TRBD1 (5 bases). The CDR3 spans 13 residues. V dropped 10 bases and J dropped 5 bases, with 18 bases sitting between them. Germline loops: CDR1 MNHNS, CDR2 SASEGT. In DNA, the CDR3 is TGTGCCACCCCTTATGAAGGGGCGGACGAGCAGTACTTC. Translated, it gives CATPYEGADEQYF.

The chain couples TRBV9 to TRBJ2-7; D uncertain. The V gene's germline CDR1 is SGDLS and CDR2 YYNGEE. The CDR3 is 13 residues long. The V gene lost 5 bases and the J gene lost 2 bases, with 11 bases spanning the gap. The CDR3: CASSLDGTYEQYF. In DNA, the CDR3 is TGTGCCAGCAGTCTGGACGGTACCTACGAGCAGTACTTC.

This chain uses TRBV6-5 with TRBJ1-2; TRBD1 might be the D (5 bases). V was clipped by 2 bases and J by 4 bases, with 11 bases between them. Germline V CDR1 and CDR2: MNHEY, SVGAGI. The CDR3 totals 14 residues. The CDR3 nucleotides are TGTGCCAGCAGTTACAGTAGGGGTTCCTATGGCTACACCTTC. Translating it yields CASSYSRGSYGYTF.

This chain uses TRBV6-6 with TRBJ2-5; D is uncertain. Deletions cut 6 bases from V and 5 bases from J, with 13 bases between. CDR1 is MNHNY and CDR2 is SVGAGI in the germline V gene (reference sequence). The CDR3 sequence is 13 residues long. The DNA for the CDR3 is TGTGCCAGCAGCCCCGGACCCGGGGAGACCCAGTACTTC. It yields the protein CASSPGPGETQYF.

V is TRBV7-3 and J is TRBJ1-5; possibly TRBD1 for D (5 bases). From germline, CDR1 is SGHTA and CDR2 FQGTGA. V was cut by 2 bases and J by 0 bases, with 11 bases left in between. CDR3 length: 16 amino acids. CDR3 amino acids: CASSLEGRASNQPQHF. As DNA, the CDR3 is TGTGCCAGCAGCTTAGAGGGCAGGGCTAGCAATCAGCCCCAGCATTTT.

The V and J genes are TRBV18 and TRBJ2-1; TRBD1 matches 8 bases. Trimming took 3 bases from V and 4 from J; bases not matched to a gene: 17. CDR1 and CDR2 from the germline V gene are KGHSH and LQKENI. The CDR3 contains 19 residues. For the CDR3, the DNA is TGTGCCAGCTCACCCCCGGGACAGGCTAAAGTACTACCGTACAATGAGCAGTTCTTC. Protein: CASSPPGQAKVLPYNEQFF.

About this clone itself: Other nucleotide sequences from this sample produce the same CDR3. The chain recombines TRBV5-1 with TRBJ2-2; no reliable D call. V lost 2 bases to trimming and J lost 5 bases, with 4 bases between them. This CDR3 has 12 residues. Germline V CDR1 and CDR2: SGHRS, YFSETQ. This CDR3 is CASSFGTGELFF. The CDR3 DNA reads TGCGCCAGCAGCTTTGGAACCGGGGAGCTGTTTTTT.

The chain is built from TRBV15 and TRBJ2-2, with 7 bases aligning to TRBD1. This CDR3 has 17 residues. CDR1 is LNHNV, CDR2 YYDKDF, per germline (reference sequence). The junction had 15 bases not matched to a gene; V was cut back by 5 bases and J by 6 bases. DNA of the CDR3: TGTGCCACCAGCTCTAGGGGGCCCCGCATAAGAGCCGGGGAGCTGTTTTTT. Translation gives CATSSRGPRIRAGELFF.

This chain joins TRBV6-5 and TRBJ2-1; 7 bases are shared with TRBD2. This CDR3 has 16 residues. Germline loops: CDR1 MNHEY, CDR2 SVGAGI. The V and J ends lost 2 bases and 1 base, in that order; junction bases with no gene match: 5. CDR3 sequence (DNA): TGTGCCAGCAGTTACGGGACTACGAGGTCCTACAATGAGCAGTTCTTC. Its translation: CASSYGTTRSYNEQFF.

V is TRBV29-1 and J is TRBJ2-7; TRBD2 aligns across 10 bases. The CDR3 contains 13 residues. CDR1 SQVTM and CDR2 ANQGSEA come from the germline V gene. V shed 7 bases and J 4 bases; nucleotides not matched to a gene: 7. CDR3 in amino acids: CSAGAGGGYEQYF. CDR3 nucleotide sequence: TGCAGCGCGGGAGCGGGAGGGGGGTACGAGCAGTACTTC.

V usage is TRBV5-4 and J usage is TRBJ2-2; perhaps TRBD2 as D (6 bases). V shed 5 bases and J shed 0 bases, with 14 bases lying between them. The germline V gene encodes CDR1 SGHNT and CDR2 YYREEE (reference sequence). The CDR3 has 16 amino acids. CDR3 nucleotides: TGTGCCAGCAGATCAAATAGCGGCGCGAACACCGGGGAGCTGTTTTTT. The encoded protein is CASRSNSGANTGELFF.

This rearrangement joins TRBV5-6 to TRBJ2-5; D is unclear. Per the germline V gene, CDR1 is SGHDT and CDR2 is YYEEEE. Trimming shortened V by 0 bases and J by 8 bases, and 14 bases separated the two germline ends. The CDR3 sequence is 14 residues long. DNA of the CDR3: TGTGCCAGCAGCTTGGGTCTCCTCAAGAGAACCCAGTACTTC. Amino acid sequence: CASSLGLLKRTQYF.

The CDR3 region is CASSLVGTRGNGYTF. The CDR3, as DNA: TGTGCCAGCAGCTTGGTCGGGACGCGAGGAAATGGCTACACCTTC. The V call is TRBV5-8, the J call TRBJ1-2, with D perhaps matching TRBD1 (5 bases). Germline-derived CDR1 and CDR2 are SGHTS and YDEGEE. The CDR3 has 15 residues. V was clipped by 0 bases and J by 6 bases, with 15 bases between them. Drawing the rest from reference TRBV5-8 and TRBJ1-2, the complete variable domain is EAGVTQSPTHLIKTRGQQATLRCSPISGHTSVYWYQQALGLGLQFLLWYDEGEERNRGNFPPRFSGRQFPNYSSELNVNALELEDSALYLCASSLVGTRGNGYTFGSGTRLTVV.

The chain couples TRBV7-3 to TRBJ2-5; TRBD2 matches at 14 bases. This CDR3 is 16 amino acids long. Germline V gene data show CDR1 as SGHTA and CDR2 as FQGTGA. V was clipped by 1 base and J by 5 bases; unmatched bases: 3. CDR3 nucleotides: TGTGCCAGCAGCTTAAGGGGGACTAGCGGGAGTGAGACCCAGTACTTC. It specifies CASSLRGTSGSETQYF.

This chain connects TRBV28 to TRBJ2-3; D not certain. V lost 10 bases, J lost 2 bases, and 4 bases lay in between. Germline CDR1 reads MDHEN; CDR2 reads SYDVKM. This CDR3 has 10 amino acids. For the CDR3, the DNA is TGTGCCACCTTCACAGATACGCAGTATTTT. Protein sequence: CATFTDTQYF.

V is TRBV10-1 and J is TRBJ2-1; 8 positions agree with TRBD1. CDR3 length equals 14 residues. CDR1 and CDR2 from the germline V gene are WNHNN and SYGVQD (reference sequence). V lost 0 bases and J lost 10; bases outside the gene matches: 5. As DNA, the CDR3 is TGCGCCAGCAGTGAGTCCCGGACAGGGAGAGAGCAGTTCTTC. Translated: CASSESRTGREQFF.